The subject of this entry is one T cell receptor beta chain. Method: immunoSEQ multiplex PCR; TCRdb's copy keeps in-frame clones and lacks some. This repertoire shows under 300,000 clones, approximately 83% found once; its top ten account for approximately 0.69%. V lost 2 bases and J 8 bases, leaving 14 bases between the germline ends. Germline CDR1 and CDR2: SGDLS and YYNGEE. This CDR3 has 14 amino acids. The sample is drawn from a study of Tregs in tolerant kidney transplant recipients. Sequenced sample: CD4+ T cells from blood. The origin of this receptor is a human donor in good health. The rearrangement joins TRBV9 to TRBJ2-1; D is unresolved. CDR3: CASSVVATSDEQFF. DNA for the CDR3: TGTGCCAGCAGCGTCGTAGCCACGAGCGATGAGCAGTTCTTC. Based on the CDR3 plus reference TRBV9 and TRBJ2-1, the full variable domain is DSGVTQTPKHLITATGQRVTLRCSPRSGDLSVYWYQQSLDQGLQFLIQYYNGEERAKGNILERFSAQQFPDLHSELNLSSLELGDSALYFCASSVVATSDEQFFGPGTRLTVL.